A selection of T cell receptor beta chains follows, all from one sample in a study of OX40 agonist ivuxolimab in advanced cancers. Clones were sequenced by immunoSEQ multiplex PCR, and TCRdb holds only the in-frame ones, with some missing. The sample yields over 70,000 clones, roughly 88% seen once. The sample in question was CD4+ or CD8+ T cells sorted from blood, obtained in a trial of the OX40 agonist ivuxolimab. The receptor set was obtained from an adult with an advanced solid tumor such as melanoma, head and neck, liver or kidney cancer. The CDR3 runs from the conserved cysteine through the conserved F or W. A D gene is named only where the DNA matches it firmly. For some rows the clone size is stated as once, few or many, or as a class when expanded; others skip it.

j_gene	abundance	v_gene	d_gene	CDR3nt	CDR3aa
TRBJ2-5	-	TRBV7-9	TRBD2	TGTGCCAGCAGCCACGGGAGGGCTAGCTACCAAGAGACCCAGTACTTC	CASSHGRASYQETQYF
TRBJ2-7	once	TRBV1	-	TGCACCAGCAGCCGTATGCCTACCCTAGTCCTTTACTTC	CTSSRMPTLVLYF
TRBJ2-5	-	TRBV30	TRBD2	TGTGCCTGGAGTCAAGGACTAGCGGGGTTACAAGAGACCCAGTACTTC	CAWSQGLAGLQETQYF
TRBJ1-2	-	TRBV6-1	-	TGTGCCAGCAGTGAAAGTCGCTATAGCTATGGCTACACCTTC	CASSESRYSYGYTF
TRBJ2-3	-	TRBV5-1	TRBD2	TGCGCCAGCAGCTGGCCCGCGGCGGGAGGCACAGATACGCAGTATTTT	CASSWPAAGGTDTQYF
TRBJ2-5	-	TRBV30	TRBD1	TGTGCCTGGAGTGAGCCCGGGACAGGGAAGGGGACCCAGTACTTC	CAWSEPGTGKGTQYF
TRBJ2-7	-	TRBV11-2	TRBD1	TGTGCCAGCAGCCCTCGACAGGGGGCGGACGAGCAGTACTTC	CASSPRQGADEQYF
TRBJ2-2	-	TRBV7-9	-	TGTGCCAGCACTCATAACGTCCCTGGCGGGGAGCTGTTTTTT	CASTHNVPGGELFF
TRBJ1-2	-	TRBV14	TRBD1	TGTGCCAGCAGCCAGAATACAAGGGGGCCAAGCTACACCTTC	CASSQNTRGPSYTF
TRBJ2-4	-	TRBV5-3	-	TGTGCCAGAAGCCCCCGGGGCCAGTACTTC	CARSPRGQYF
TRBJ1-1	-	TRBV6-6	TRBD1	TGTGCCAGCAGTTACAGGGCAGGGGGAACGAACACTGAAGCTTTCTTT	CASSYRAGGTNTEAFF
TRBJ2-2	-	TRBV11-3	TRBD2	TGTGCCAGCAGCTCCACTAGCGTGGACGGGGAGCTGTTTTTT	CASSSTSVDGELFF
TRBJ1-4	few	TRBV4-1	-	TGCGCCAGCAGCCAAGAAGGGTTGGCAGTCGAAAAACTGTTTTTT	CASSQEGLAVEKLFF
TRBJ2-7	-	TRBV9	TRBD2	TGTGCCAGCAGCCCCCGGGGGGGGTTCGACGAGCAGTACTTC	CASSPRGGFDEQYF
TRBJ1-5	-	TRBV6-5	-	TGTGCCAGCAGTCCGAGGGGGATTTATCAGCCCCAGCATTTT	CASSPRGIYQPQHF
TRBJ1-5	-	TRBV11-1	-	TGTGCCAGCAGCTTGCCATACCAACGCGGCAATCAGCCCCAGCATTTT	CASSLPYQRGNQPQHF
TRBJ2-2	few	TRBV19	-	TGTGCCAGTAGTAGGACAGAGCGGTCCGGGGAGCTGTTTTTT	CASSRTERSGELFF
TRBJ1-3	once	TRBV6-5	-	TGTGCCAGCAGTTACTCCCCCCCTCAACTAGGAAACACCATATATTTT	CASSYSPPQLGNTIYF
TRBJ2-7	once	TRBV19	-	TGTGCCAGTAGTACGGAGAATCGAGGGCAGTACTTC	CASSTENRGQYF
TRBJ2-2	-	TRBV19	-	TGTGCCAGTACCCTTGGGGGTTCCGGGGAGCTGTTTTTT	CASTLGGSGELFF
TRBJ1-2	-	TRBV19	-	TGTGCCAGTAGTTCCCTGACACGGGACTATGGCTACACCTTC	CASSSLTRDYGYTF
TRBJ2-7	-	TRBV7-9	-	TGTGCCAGCAGCCTTAGTTACGAGCAGTACTTC	CASSLSYEQYF
TRBJ1-5	-	TRBV2	-	TGTGCCAGCGGACCCATTGGGGGGATTAATCAGCCCCAGCATTTT	CASGPIGGINQPQHF
TRBJ1-2	-	TRBV6-6	-	TGTGCCAGCAGTTACACCCTCGATGGCTACACCTTC	CASSYTLDGYTF
TRBJ2-1	-	TRBV27	-	TGTGCCAGCAGTAGATCTTCGGGACAAATCTACAATGAGCAGTTCTTC	CASSRSSGQIYNEQFF
TRBJ2-1	-	TRBV7-6	TRBD2	TGTGCCAGCAGCTCCCGGGCGGGAGGGGGATTTTCGGTCTACAATGAGCAGTTCTTC	CASSSRAGGGFSVYNEQFF
TRBJ1-2	-	TRBV15	-	TGTGCCACCAGCACCCGGGACGGCTCTAACTATGGCTACACCTTC	CATSTRDGSNYGYTF
TRBJ2-7	once	TRBV11-2	-	TGTGCCAGCAGCAGAACCCGAGATCCCTACGAGCAGTACTTC	CASSRTRDPYEQYF
TRBJ2-3	-	TRBV27	-	TGTGCCAGCAGTCCGCCCTACCACAGCAGCACAGATACGCAGTATTTT	CASSPPYHSSTDTQYF
TRBJ1-5	-	TRBV6-1	-	TGTGCCAGCAGTGAAGTGATACGACAGCCCCAGCATTTT	CASSEVIRQPQHF
TRBJ2-7	once	TRBV4-2	-	TGTGCCAGCAGCCAAAGAAGGGAGAGCCGGTACGAGCAGTACTTC	CASSQRRESRYEQYF
TRBJ2-1	-	TRBV6-1	TRBD2	TGTGCCAGCAGTGGGACTAGCGGGAGGGATGAGCAGTTCTTC	CASSGTSGRDEQFF
TRBJ1-6	once	TRBV27	-	TGTGCCAGCAGTTTAAAGGCGAGCTCCTATAATTCACCCCTCCACTTT	CASSLKASSYNSPLHF
TRBJ1-3	-	TRBV5-1	-	TGCGCCAGCAGCTTGGGGGACCCGCGAGGAAACACCATATATTTT	CASSLGDPRGNTIYF
TRBJ2-1	-	TRBV5-1	-	TGCGCCAGCAGCTTGGGGAGGGTAGCGCTCTCCAATGAGCAGTTCTTC	CASSLGRVALSNEQFF